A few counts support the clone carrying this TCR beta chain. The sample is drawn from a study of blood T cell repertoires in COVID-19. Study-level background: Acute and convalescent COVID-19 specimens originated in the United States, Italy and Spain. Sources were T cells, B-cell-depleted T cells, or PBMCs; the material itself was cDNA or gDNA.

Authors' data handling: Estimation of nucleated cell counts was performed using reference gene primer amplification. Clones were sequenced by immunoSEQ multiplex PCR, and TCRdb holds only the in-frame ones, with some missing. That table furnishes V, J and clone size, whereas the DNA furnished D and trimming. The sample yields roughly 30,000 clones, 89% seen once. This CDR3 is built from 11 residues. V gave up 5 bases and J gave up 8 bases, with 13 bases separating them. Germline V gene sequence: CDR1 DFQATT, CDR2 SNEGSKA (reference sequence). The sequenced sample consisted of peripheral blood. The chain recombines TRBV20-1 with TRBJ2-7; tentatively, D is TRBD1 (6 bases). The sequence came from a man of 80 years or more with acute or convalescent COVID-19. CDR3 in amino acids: CSAGDTIQQYF. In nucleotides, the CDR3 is TGCAGTGCTGGGGACACCATCCAGCAGTACTTC.